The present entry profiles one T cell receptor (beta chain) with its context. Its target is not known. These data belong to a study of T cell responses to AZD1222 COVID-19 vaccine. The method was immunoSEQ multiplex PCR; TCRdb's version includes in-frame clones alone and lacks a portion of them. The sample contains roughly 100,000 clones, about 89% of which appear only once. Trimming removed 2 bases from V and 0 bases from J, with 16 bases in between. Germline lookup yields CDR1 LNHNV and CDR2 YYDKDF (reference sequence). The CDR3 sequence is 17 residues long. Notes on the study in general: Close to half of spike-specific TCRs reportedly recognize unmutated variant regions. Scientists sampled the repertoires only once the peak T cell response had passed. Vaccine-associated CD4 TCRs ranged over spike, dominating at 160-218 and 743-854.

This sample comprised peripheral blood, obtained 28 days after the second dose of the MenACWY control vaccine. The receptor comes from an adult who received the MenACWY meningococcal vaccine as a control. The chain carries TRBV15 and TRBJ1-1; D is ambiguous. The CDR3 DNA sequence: TGTGCCACCAGCAGACTTACGACCTCCGCTATGAACACTGAAGCTTTCTTT. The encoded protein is CATSRLTTSAMNTEAFF.